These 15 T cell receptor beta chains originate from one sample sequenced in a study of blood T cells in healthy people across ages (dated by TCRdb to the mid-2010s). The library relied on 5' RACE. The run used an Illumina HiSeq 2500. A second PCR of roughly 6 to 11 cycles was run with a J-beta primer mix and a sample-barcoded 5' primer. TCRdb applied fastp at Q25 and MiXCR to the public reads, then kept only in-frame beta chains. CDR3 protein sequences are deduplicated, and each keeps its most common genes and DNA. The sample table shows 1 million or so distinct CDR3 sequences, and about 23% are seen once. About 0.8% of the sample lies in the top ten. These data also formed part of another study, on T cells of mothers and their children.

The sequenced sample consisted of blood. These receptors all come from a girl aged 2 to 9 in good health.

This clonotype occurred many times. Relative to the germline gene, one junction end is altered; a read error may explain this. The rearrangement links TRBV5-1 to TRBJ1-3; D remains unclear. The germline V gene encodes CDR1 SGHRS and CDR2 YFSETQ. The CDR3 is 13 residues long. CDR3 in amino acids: CASSLTAGNTIYF. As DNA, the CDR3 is TGTGCCAGCAGCTTAACGGCAGGAAACACCATATATTTT.

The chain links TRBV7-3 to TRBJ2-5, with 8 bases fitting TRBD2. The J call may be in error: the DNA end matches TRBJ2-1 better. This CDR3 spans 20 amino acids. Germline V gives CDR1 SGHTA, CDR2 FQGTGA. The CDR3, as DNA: TGTGCCAGCAGCTTAACGGTAGGCGGGAGGAGGAGAGGGTCAAACAATGAGCAGTTCTTC. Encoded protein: CASSLTVGGRRRGSNNEQFF.

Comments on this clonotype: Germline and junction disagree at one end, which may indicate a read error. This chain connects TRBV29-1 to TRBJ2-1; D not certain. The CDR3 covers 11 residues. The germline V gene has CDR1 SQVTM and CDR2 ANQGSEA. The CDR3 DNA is TGCAGCGGTTTAGCCTACACTGAGCAGTTCTTC. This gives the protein CSGLAYTEQFF.

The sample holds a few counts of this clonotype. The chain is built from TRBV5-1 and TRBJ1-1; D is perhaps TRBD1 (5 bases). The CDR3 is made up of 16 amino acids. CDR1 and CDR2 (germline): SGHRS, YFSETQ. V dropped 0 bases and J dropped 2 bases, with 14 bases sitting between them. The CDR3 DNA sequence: TGCGCCAGCAGCTTGGTCGCAGGGTCTCCAAACACTGAAGCTTTCTTT. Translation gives CASSLVAGSPNTEAFF. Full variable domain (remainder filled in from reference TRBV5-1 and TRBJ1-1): KAGVTQTPRYLIKTRGQQVTLSCSPISGHRSVSWYQQTPGQGLQFLFEYFSETQRNKGNFPGRFSGRQFSNSRSEMNVSTLELGDSALYLCASSLVAGSPNTEAFFGQGTRLTVV.

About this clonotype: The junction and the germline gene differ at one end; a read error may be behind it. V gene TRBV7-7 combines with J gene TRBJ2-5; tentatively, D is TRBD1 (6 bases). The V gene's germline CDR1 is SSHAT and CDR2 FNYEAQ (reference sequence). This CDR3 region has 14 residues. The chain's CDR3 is CASSLVQGQETQYF. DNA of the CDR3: TGTGCTAGCAGCTTAGTACAGGGACAAGAGACCCAGTACTTC. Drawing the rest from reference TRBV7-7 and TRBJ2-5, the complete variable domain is GAGVSQSPRYKVTKRGQDVTLRCDPISSHATLYWYQQALGQGPEFLTYFNYEAQPDKSGLPSDRFSAERPEGSISTLTIQRTEQRDSAMYRCASSLVQGQETQYFGPGTRLLVL.

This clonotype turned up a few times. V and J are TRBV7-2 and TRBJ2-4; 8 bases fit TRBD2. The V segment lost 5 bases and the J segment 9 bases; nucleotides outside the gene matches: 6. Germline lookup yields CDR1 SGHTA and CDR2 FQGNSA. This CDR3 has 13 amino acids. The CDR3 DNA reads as TGTACCAGCAGCCGGACTAGCTTGGGCATTCAGTACTTC. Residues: CTSSRTSLGIQYF.

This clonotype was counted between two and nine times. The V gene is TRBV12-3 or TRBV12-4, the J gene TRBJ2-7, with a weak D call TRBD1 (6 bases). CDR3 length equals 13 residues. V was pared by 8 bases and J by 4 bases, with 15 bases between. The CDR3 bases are TGTGCCAGCGCCGGGACACAGCAGTACGAGCAGTACTTC. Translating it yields CASAGTQQYEQYF.

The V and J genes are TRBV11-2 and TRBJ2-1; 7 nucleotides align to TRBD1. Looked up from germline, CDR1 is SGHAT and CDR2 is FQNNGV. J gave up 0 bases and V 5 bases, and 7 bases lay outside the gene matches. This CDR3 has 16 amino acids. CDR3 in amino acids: CASSGPTGSSYNEQFF. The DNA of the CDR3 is TGTGCCAGCAGCGGCCCGACAGGGAGCTCCTACAATGAGCAGTTCTTC.

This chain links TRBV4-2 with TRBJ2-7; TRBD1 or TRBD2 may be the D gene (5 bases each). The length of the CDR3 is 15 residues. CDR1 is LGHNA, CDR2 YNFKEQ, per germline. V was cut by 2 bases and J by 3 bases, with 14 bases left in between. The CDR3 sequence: CASSQFRDPSYEQYF. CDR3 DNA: TGTGCCAGCAGCCAATTCCGGGACCCTAGCTACGAGCAGTACTTC.

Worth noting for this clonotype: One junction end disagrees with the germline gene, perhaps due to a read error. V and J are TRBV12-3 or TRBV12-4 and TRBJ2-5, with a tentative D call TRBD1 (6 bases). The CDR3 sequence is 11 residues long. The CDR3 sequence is CASGLSGAQYF. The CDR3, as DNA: TGTGCCAGCGGTTTATCAGGGGCCCAGTACTTC.

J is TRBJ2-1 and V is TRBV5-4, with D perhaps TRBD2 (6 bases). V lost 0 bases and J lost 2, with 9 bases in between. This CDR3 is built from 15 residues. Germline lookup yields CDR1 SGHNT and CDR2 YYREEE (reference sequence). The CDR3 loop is CASSLELAPYNEQFF. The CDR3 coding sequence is TGTGCCAGCAGCTTGGAACTAGCACCCTACAATGAGCAGTTCTTC.

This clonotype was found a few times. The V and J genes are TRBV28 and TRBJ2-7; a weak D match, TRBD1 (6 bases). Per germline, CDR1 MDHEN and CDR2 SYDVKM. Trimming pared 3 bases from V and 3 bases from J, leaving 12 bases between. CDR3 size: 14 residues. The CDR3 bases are TGTGCCAGCAGTTTTCAAGGGGGTTTCTACGAGCAGTACTTC. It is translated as CASSFQGGFYEQYF.

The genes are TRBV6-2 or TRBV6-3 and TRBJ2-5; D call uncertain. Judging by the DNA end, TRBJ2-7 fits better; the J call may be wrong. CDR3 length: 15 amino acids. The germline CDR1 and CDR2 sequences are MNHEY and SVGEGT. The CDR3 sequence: CASSYVPVRTYEQYF. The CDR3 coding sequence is TGTGCCAGCAGTTACGTGCCAGTTAGAACCTACGAGCAGTACTTC.

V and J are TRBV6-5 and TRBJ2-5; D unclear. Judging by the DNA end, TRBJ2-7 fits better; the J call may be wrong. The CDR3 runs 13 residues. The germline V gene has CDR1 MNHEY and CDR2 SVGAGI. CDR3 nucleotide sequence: TGTGCCAGCAGGTCGGATAGCACCTACGAGCAGTACTTC. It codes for CASRSDSTYEQYF.

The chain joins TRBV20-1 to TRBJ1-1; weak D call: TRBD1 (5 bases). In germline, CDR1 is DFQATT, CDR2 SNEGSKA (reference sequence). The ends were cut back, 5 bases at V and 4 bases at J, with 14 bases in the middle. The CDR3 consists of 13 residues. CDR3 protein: CSAVGAGGTEAFF. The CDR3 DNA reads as TGCAGTGCTGTCGGGGCTGGGGGCACTGAAGCTTTCTTT.